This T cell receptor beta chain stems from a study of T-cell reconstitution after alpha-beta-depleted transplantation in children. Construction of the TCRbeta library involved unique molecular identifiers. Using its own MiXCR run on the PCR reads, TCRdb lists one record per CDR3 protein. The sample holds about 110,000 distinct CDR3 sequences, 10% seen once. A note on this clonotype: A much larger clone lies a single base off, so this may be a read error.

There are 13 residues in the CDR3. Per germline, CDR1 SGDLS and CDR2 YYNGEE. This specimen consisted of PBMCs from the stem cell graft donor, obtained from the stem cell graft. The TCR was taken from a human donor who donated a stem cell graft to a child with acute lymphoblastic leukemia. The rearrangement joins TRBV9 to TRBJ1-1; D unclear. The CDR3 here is CASSVEGDTDAFF. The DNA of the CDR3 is TGTGCCAGCAGCGTAGAGGGCGACACTGACGCTTTCTTT. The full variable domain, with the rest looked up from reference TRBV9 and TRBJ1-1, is DSGVTQTPKHLITATGQRVTLRCSPRSGDLSVYWYQQSLDQGLQFLIQYYNGEERAKGNILERFSAQQFPDLHSELNLSSLELGDSALYFCASSVEGDTDAFFGQGTRLTVV.